Sequencing of this T cell receptor (beta chain) was carried out in a study of response to subunit inactivated influenza vaccine. Study outcomes and limitations: Only a handful of new T cells, the authors suggested, are recruited with each seasonal influenza vaccination.

The CDR3 has 16 residues. V was clipped by 4 bases and J by 4 bases; unmatched bases: 9. Germline CDR1 reads SGHKS; CDR2 reads YYEKEE (reference sequence). In its sample, this clonotype was seen once. Its matching antigen is unknown. TCRdb passed the RT-PCR reads through MiXCR, listing each CDR3 protein once. The sample holds roughly 700,000 distinct CDR3 sequences, over 11% seen once. The input for sequencing was PBMCs from blood, taken roughly 15 days before vaccination. The TCR originated in a man aged 50 to 60 who received an inactivated influenza vaccine. The genes are TRBV5-5 and TRBJ2-2; TRBD2 matches 8 bases. This CDR3 reads CASSALDRGGTGELFF. CDR3 coding DNA: TGTGCCAGCAGCGCTCTTGACCGGGGGGGCACCGGGGAGCTGTTTTTT.